This T cell receptor (beta chain) originates from a study of early T cells in non-severe SARS-CoV-2 infection. In the study overall: Alpha and beta chains were unpaired, from unsorted whole-blood bulk RNA.

This clonotype was seen many times. The antigen is unknown. The TCR library protocol was used to attach unique molecular identifiers. These identifiers were attached to individual cDNA molecules. TCRdb fed the 5' RACE reads into MiXCR, producing one record per CDR3 protein. The sample comprises tens of thousands of distinct CDR3 sequences, just under 15% of which are singletons, and 9% to 10% rests with the top ten. The ends were cut back, 1 base at V and 0 bases at J, with 9 bases in the middle. The CDR3 spans 15 residues. Per the germline V gene, CDR1 is SEHNR and CDR2 is FQNEAQ (reference sequence). Study conclusions and caveats: Anti-spike CD8 responses were favored by VDJdb matching, which missed private and CD4 specificities.

Sequenced material: whole blood, taken at baseline. The V and J genes are TRBV7-9 and TRBJ1-1; D may be TRBD1 (5 bases). This TCR was sampled from an adult who was a healthcare worker with PCR-confirmed SARS-CoV-2 infection or an uninfected control (not recorded which). The CDR3 DNA is TGTGCCAGCAGCTTAGGGGACCGCATGAACACTGAAGCTTTCTTT. It specifies CASSLGDRMNTEAFF.